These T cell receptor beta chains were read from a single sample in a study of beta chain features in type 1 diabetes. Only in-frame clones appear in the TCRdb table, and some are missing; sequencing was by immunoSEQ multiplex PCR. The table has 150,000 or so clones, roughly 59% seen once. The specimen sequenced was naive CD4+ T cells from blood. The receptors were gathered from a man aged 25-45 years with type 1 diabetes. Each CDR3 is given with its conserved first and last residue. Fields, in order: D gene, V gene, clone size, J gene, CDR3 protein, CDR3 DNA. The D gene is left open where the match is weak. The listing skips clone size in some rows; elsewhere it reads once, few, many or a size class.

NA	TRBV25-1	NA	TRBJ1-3	CASSDPGGSGNTIYF	TGTGCCAGCAGTGACCCCGGAGGGTCCGGAAACACCATATATTTT
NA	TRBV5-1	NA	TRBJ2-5	CASSLVLGEETQYF	TGCGCCAGCAGCTTGGTCCTGGGAGAGGAGACCCAGTACTTC
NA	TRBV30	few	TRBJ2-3	CAWTSTDTQYF	TGTGCCTGGACTAGCACAGATACGCAGTATTTT
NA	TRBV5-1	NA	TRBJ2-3	CASSEGTQYF	TGCGCCAGCAGCGAGGGAACGCAGTATTTT
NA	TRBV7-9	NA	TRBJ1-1	CASSLERTEAFF	TGTGCCAGCAGCCTAGAGCGCACTGAAGCTTTCTTT
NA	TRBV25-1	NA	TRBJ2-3	CASSEGAATSDTQYF	TGTGCCAGCAGTGAAGGGGCCGCCACCTCAGATACGCAGTATTTT
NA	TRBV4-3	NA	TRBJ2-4	CASSLPLGGVQYF	TGCGCCAGCAGCCTACCTTTGGGGGGAGTTCAGTACTTC
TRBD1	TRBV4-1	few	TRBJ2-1	CASSQEDRGYNEQFF	TGCGCCAGCAGCCAAGAGGACAGGGGTTACAATGAGCAGTTCTTC
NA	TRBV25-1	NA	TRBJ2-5	CASSLPGGGQETQYF	TGTGCCAGCAGTTTGCCAGGAGGCGGCCAAGAGACCCAGTACTTC
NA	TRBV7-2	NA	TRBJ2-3	CASNLLTASTDTQYF	TGTGCCAGCAACCTATTGACTGCTAGCACAGATACGCAGTATTTT
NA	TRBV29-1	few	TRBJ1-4	CSVAISTNEKLFF	TGCAGCGTGGCGATCTCAACTAATGAAAAACTGTTTTTT
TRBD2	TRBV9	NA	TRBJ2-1	CASTRTGTSGYNEQFF	TGTGCCAGCACCAGAACCGGGACTAGCGGATACAATGAGCAGTTCTTC
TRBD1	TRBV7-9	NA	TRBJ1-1	CASSVGQGNTEAFF	TGTGCCAGCAGCGTGGGACAGGGTAACACTGAAGCTTTCTTT
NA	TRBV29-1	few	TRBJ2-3	CSVEELQGVTDTQYF	TGCAGCGTTGAAGAGTTACAGGGAGTCACAGATACGCAGTATTTT
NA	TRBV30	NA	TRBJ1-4	CAWSDPRATNEKLFF	TGTGCCTGGAGCGATCCCAGGGCAACTAATGAAAAACTGTTTTTT
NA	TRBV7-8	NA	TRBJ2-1	CASSLQGFSYNEQFF	TGTGCCAGCAGCCTACAGGGTTTCTCCTACAATGAGCAGTTCTTC
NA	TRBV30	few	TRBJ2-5	CAWGEETQYF	TGTGCCTGGGGAGAGGAGACCCAGTACTTC
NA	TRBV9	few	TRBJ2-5	CASSVESRLNQETQYF	TGTGCCAGCAGCGTAGAGAGCCGACTAAACCAAGAGACCCAGTACTTC
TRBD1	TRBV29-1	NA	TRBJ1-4	CSAVDRLEEKLFF	TGCAGCGCCGTGGACAGGCTTGAAGAAAAACTGTTTTTT
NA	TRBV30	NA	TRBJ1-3	CASSGQAHGNTIYF	TGTGCCTCCTCGGGGCAGGCGCATGGAAACACCATATATTTT
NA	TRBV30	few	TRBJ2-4	CAWSSGAPDIQYF	TGTGCCTGGAGTTCCGGGGCACCGGACATTCAGTACTTC
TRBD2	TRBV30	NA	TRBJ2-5	CAWGTSGGQETQYF	TGTGCCTGGGGGACTAGCGGGGGCCAAGAGACCCAGTACTTC
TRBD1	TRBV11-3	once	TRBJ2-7	CASSIRQGNSYEQYF	TGTGCCAGCAGCATCCGACAGGGAAACTCCTACGAGCAGTACTTC
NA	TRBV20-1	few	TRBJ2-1	CSAEPRNEQFF	TGCAGTGCGGAACCTAGGAATGAGCAGTTCTTC
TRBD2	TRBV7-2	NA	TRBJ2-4	CASSGATSGLNIQYF	TGTGCCAGCAGCGGCGCTACTAGCGGACTAAACATTCAGTACTTC
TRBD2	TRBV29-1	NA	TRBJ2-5	CSQTSGGGETQYF	TGCAGCCAAACTAGCGGGGGTGGGGAGACCCAGTACTTC
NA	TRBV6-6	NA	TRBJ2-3	CASSYIRDKTDTQYF	TGTGCCAGCAGTTACATCAGGGATAAAACAGATACGCAGTATTTT
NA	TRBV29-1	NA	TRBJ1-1	CSVAGGRNTEAFF	TGCAGCGTTGCTGGGGGGCGCAACACTGAAGCTTTCTTT
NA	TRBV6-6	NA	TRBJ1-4	CASSYSREKLFF	TGTGCCAGCAGTTACTCCCGTGAAAAACTGTTTTTT
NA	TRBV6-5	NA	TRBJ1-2	CASSYSAQNYGYTF	TGTGCCAGCAGTTACTCCGCGCAGAACTATGGCTACACCTTC
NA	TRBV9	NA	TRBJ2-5	CASSVGQTIQETQYF	TGTGCCAGCAGCGTCGGCCAGACCATACAAGAGACCCAGTACTTC
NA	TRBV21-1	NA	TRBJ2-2	CASSKARSTGELFF	TGTGCCAGCAGCAAAGCGAGGAGCACCGGGGAGCTGTTTTTT
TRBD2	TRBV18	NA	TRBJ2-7	CASSPTSGGDREQYF	TGTGCCAGCTCACCAACGAGCGGGGGGGATCGGGAGCAGTACTTC
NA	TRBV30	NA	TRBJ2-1	CARHPGTRGEQFF	TGTGCCCGCCATCCCGGGACCAGGGGTGAGCAGTTCTTC
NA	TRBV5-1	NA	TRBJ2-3	CASSLAVRQTTDTQYF	TGCGCCAGCAGCTTGGCGGTACGCCAGACCACAGATACGCAGTATTTT
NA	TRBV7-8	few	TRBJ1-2	CASSPQVNYGYTF	TGTGCCAGCAGCCCACAGGTTAACTATGGCTACACCTTC
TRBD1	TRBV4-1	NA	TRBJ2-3	CASSHLGQANTDTQYF	TGCGCCAGCAGCCACTTGGGACAGGCCAACACAGATACGCAGTATTTT
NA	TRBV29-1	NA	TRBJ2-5	CSARVQVVYGETQYF	TGCAGCGCTCGGGTCCAGGTCGTTTATGGAGAGACCCAGTACTTC
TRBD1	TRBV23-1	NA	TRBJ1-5	CASTSRDRGNQPQHF	TGCGCCAGCACTTCCCGGGACAGGGGAAATCAGCCCCAGCATTTT
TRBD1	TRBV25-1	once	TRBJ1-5	CASKGQGEQPQHF	TGTGCCAGCAAGGGACAGGGTGAGCAGCCCCAGCATTTT
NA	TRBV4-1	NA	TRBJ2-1	CASSQDVQASSYNEQFF	TGCGCCAGCAGCCAAGATGTTCAAGCTAGCTCCTACAATGAGCAGTTCTTC
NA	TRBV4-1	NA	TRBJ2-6	CASSSGRESGANVLTF	TGCGCCAGCAGCTCGGGACGGGAATCTGGGGCCAACGTCCTGACTTTC
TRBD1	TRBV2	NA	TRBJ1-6	CASSGTGVSPLHF	TGTGCCAGCAGTGGGACAGGGGTATCACCCCTCCACTTT
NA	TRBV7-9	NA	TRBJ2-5	CASSLDGRVQETQYF	TGTGCCAGCAGCTTAGATGGCAGGGTCCAAGAGACCCAGTACTTC
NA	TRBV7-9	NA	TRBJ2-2	CASIDQGGRDTGELFF	TGTGCCAGCATTGATCAGGGGGGCCGGGACACCGGGGAGCTGTTTTTT
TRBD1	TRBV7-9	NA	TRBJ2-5	CASLKVGTGQETQYF	TGTGCCAGCCTCAAGGTTGGGACAGGCCAAGAGACCCAGTACTTC
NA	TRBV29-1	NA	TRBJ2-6	CSVPAQQRGSGANVLTF	TGCAGCGTCCCCGCCCAACAAAGGGGCTCTGGGGCCAACGTCCTGACTTTC
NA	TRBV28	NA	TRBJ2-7	CASSSTYEQYF	TGTGCCAGCAGTTCAACCTACGAGCAGTACTTC
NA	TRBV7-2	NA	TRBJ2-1	CASSPVGGSYNEQFF	TGTGCCAGCAGCCCCGTGGGGGGCTCCTACAATGAGCAGTTCTTC
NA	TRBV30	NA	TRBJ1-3	CAYIPVGNTIYF	TGTGCCTACATTCCTGTAGGGAACACCATATATTTT
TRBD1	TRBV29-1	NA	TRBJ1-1	CSVERTGRAFF	TGCAGCGTTGAAAGGACAGGGCGAGCTTTCTTT
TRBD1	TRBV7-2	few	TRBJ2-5	CASSRDRAETQYF	TGTGCCAGCAGCAGGGACAGGGCGGAGACCCAGTACTTC
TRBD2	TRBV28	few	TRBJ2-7	CASSTSGGFIYEQYF	TGTGCCAGCAGTACAAGCGGGGGATTTATCTACGAGCAGTACTTC
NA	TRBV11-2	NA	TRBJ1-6	CASSLRDGDNSPLHF	TGTGCCAGCAGCCTACGGGACGGAGATAATTCACCCCTCCACTTT
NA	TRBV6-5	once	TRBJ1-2	CASSYSYEGTNYGYTF	TGTGCCAGCAGTTACTCGTACGAGGGGACGAACTATGGCTACACCTTC